This entry describes one TCR beta chain. The data were obtained in a study of blood T cell repertoires in COVID-19. Study in general: Samples came from the United States, Italy and Spain, spanning acute and convalescent COVID-19. T cells, B-cell-depleted T cells, or PBMCs supplied cDNA or gDNA.

The CDR3 is 16 residues long. J gave up 6 bases and V 6 bases, and 9 bases lay outside the gene matches. Germline V gene data show CDR1 as WNHNN and CDR2 as SYGVQD (reference sequence). How the authors handled the data: Researchers report that nucleated cell counts were estimated from reference gene primer amplification. Method: immunoSEQ multiplex PCR; TCRdb's copy keeps in-frame clones and lacks some. V and J calls and clone size are those listed in that table; D and trimming were worked out from the DNA. Among about 400,000 clones listed, roughly 90% were seen once. Sequenced material: PBMCs or T cells enriched from blood (not recorded which). This sequence originates from a woman in her thirties who had recovered from COVID-19. This rearrangement joins TRBV10-1 to TRBJ1-6; 9 bases agree with TRBD1. The CDR3 loop reads CASRRGQGLGNSPLHF. The CDR3 region has the DNA TGCGCCAGCAGGCGGGGACAGGGTCTAGGTAATTCACCCCTCCACTTT.